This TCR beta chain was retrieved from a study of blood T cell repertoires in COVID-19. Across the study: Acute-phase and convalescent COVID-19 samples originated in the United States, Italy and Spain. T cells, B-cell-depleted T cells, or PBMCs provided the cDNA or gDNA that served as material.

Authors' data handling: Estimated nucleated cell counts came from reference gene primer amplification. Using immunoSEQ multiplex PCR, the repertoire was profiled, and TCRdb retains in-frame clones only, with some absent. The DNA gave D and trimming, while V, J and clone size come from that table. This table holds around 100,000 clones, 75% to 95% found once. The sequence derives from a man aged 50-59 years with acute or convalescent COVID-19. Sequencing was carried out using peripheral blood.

The CDR3 DNA reads as TGTGCAAGTCGCTTCCTACTAGCGGGAGAGAGCTCCTACGAGCAGTACTTC. Residues: CASRFLLAGESSYEQYF. The chain uses TRBV12-2 and TRBJ2-7; the D segment call TRBD2 is taken from the table without a DNA check. TRBV12-2 is shown as a pseudogene. This CDR3 comprises 17 residues.